The 13 T cell receptor beta chains below all came from one sample that was sequenced in a study of blood T cell repertoires in COVID-19. Profiling relied on immunoSEQ multiplex PCR, and the TCRdb table lists in-frame clones only, not all of them. The sample includes about 210,000 clones, 65% to 90% of them seen just once. Sequenced input: PBMCs or T cells enriched from blood (not recorded which). These receptors all come from a woman between 40 and 50 years old with acute COVID-19.

The chain is built from TRBV7-3 and TRBJ2-3, with 14 positions matching TRBD2. From germline, CDR1 is SGHTA and CDR2 FQGTGA. This CDR3 comprises 15 residues. V lost 6 bases, J lost 6 bases, and 5 bases stayed unmatched. CDR3: CASSSRTSGRDTQYF. CDR3 DNA sequence: TGTGCCAGCAGTTCCCGGACTAGCGGGAGGGATACGCAGTATTTT. Drawing the rest from reference TRBV7-3 and TRBJ2-3, the complete variable domain is GAGVSQTPSNKVTEKGKYVELRCDPISGHTALYWYRQSLGQGPEFLIYFQGTGAADDSGLPNDRFFAVRPEGSVSTLKIQRTERGDSAVYLCASSSRTSGRDTQYFGPGTRLTVL.

The chain carries TRBV5-5 and TRBJ2-5; D unclear. This CDR3 has 13 residues. Germline CDR1 SGHKS, CDR2 YYEKEE (reference sequence). V was shortened by 0 bases and J by 2 bases, with 5 bases between the two germline ends. The CDR3 reads CASSLGVQETQYF. The CDR3, as DNA: TGTGCCAGCAGCTTGGGAGTACAAGAGACCCAGTACTTC.

This chain joins TRBV18 and TRBJ2-4, with D possibly matching TRBD1 (5 bases). From germline, CDR1 is KGHSH and CDR2 LQKENI. V was pared by 2 bases and J by 7 bases, with 9 bases between. The CDR3 consists of 13 residues. The CDR3 is CASSPLKGNIQYF. CDR3 bases: TGTGCCAGCTCACCATTAAAGGGGAACATTCAGTACTTC.

The chain combines TRBV11-2 with TRBJ2-5; D remains ambiguous. The CDR3 covers 15 residues. Germline V lookup: CDR1 SGHAT, CDR2 FQNNGV. Trimming took off 5 bases at V and 3 bases at J, with 16 bases between the two ends. CDR3 in DNA: TGTGCCAGCAGCCCTAGGCCGCAGCAAAAAGAGACCCAGTACTTC. This codes for CASSPRPQQKETQYF.

V usage is TRBV28 and J usage is TRBJ1-1; D is uncertain. The CDR3 loop spans 14 amino acids. Per the germline V gene, CDR1 is MDHEN and CDR2 is SYDVKM. V was clipped by 3 bases and J by 0 bases, with 8 bases between them. The CDR3 coding sequence is TGTGCCAGCAGTTTCAGGCAGATGAACACTGAAGCTTTCTTT. Its translation is CASSFRQMNTEAFF.

The rearrangement joins TRBV7-9 to TRBJ2-3; TRBD2 agrees at 7 bases. V lost 3 bases and J lost 1; bases outside the gene matches: 7. There are 16 residues in the CDR3. Germline V lookup: CDR1 SEHNR, CDR2 FQNEAQ (reference sequence). The CDR3 loop is CASSFLPSGGTDTQYF. The DNA of the CDR3 is TGTGCCAGCAGCTTCTTGCCTAGCGGAGGCACAGATACGCAGTATTTT.

The chain is built from TRBV7-2 and TRBJ2-5; 9 bases map to TRBD1. There are 14 residues in the CDR3. V trimming: 5 bases; J trimming: 5 bases; junction bases outside the gene matches: 6. CDR1 SGHTA and CDR2 FQGNSA come from the germline V gene. The CDR3 sequence is CASSLDRGTETQYF. The CDR3 DNA reads TGTGCCAGCAGCCTCGACAGGGGGACGGAGACCCAGTACTTC.

V and J are TRBV5-6 and TRBJ2-7, with 7 bases lining up with TRBD2. Trimming cost V 4 bases and J 5 bases; bases outside gene matches: 15. Germline V CDR1 and CDR2: SGHDT, YYEEEE. The CDR3 runs to 16 residues. CDR3: CASSPKWDRRGDEQYF. Written as DNA, the CDR3 is TGTGCCAGCAGCCCTAAGTGGGACCGACGGGGGGACGAGCAGTACTTC.

The chain recombines TRBV3-1 (or the pseudogene TRBV3-2) with TRBJ2-3; no reliable D call. Trimming removed 8 bases from V and 2 bases from J, with 11 bases in between. CDR1 is LGHDT, CDR2 YNNKEL, per germline (reference sequence). CDR3 length: 13 residues. The CDR3 loop reads CASDNIYTDTQYF. DNA of the CDR3: TGTGCCAGCGACAATATTTACACAGATACGCAGTATTTT.

The chain employs TRBV9 and TRBJ1-5, with D perhaps TRBD1 (6 bases). CDR1 and CDR2 (germline): SGDLS, YYNGEE. This CDR3 has 18 residues. Deletions cut 5 bases from V and 0 bases from J, with 21 bases between. The CDR3 region is CASSALMTGDLSNQPQHF. The CDR3 DNA is TGTGCCAGCAGTGCTCTAATGACAGGTGATCTTAGCAATCAGCCCCAGCATTTT.

The chain couples TRBV11-2 to TRBJ2-7, with 10 bases lining up with TRBD2. Germline-derived CDR1 and CDR2 are SGHAT and FQNNGV. The CDR3 is 17 residues long. V lost 2 bases and J lost 3; bases outside the gene matches: 10. The CDR3 loop reads CASSLPPSGRLYYEQYF. The DNA for the CDR3 is TGTGCCAGCAGCTTACCTCCTAGCGGGAGACTGTACTACGAGCAGTACTTC.

V and J are TRBV7-9 and TRBJ1-2; D is undetermined. This CDR3 region has 13 residues. Per germline, CDR1 SEHNR and CDR2 FQNEAQ (reference sequence). V lost 1 base to trimming and J lost 7 bases, with 10 bases between them. CDR3: CASSLVAALGYTF. The CDR3 bases are TGTGCCAGCAGCTTAGTAGCAGCTCTTGGCTACACCTTC.

The rearrangement joins TRBV6-6 to TRBJ1-2, with D possibly being TRBD1 (5 bases). Trimming cost V 5 bases and J 5 bases, with 15 bases left between them. The length of the CDR3 is 14 residues. Germline CDR1 and CDR2: MNHNY and SVGAGI (reference sequence). Here the CDR3 reads CASSGALPGYGYTF. CDR3 nucleotides: TGTGCCAGCAGTGGCGCTTTACCAGGGTATGGCTACACCTTC.